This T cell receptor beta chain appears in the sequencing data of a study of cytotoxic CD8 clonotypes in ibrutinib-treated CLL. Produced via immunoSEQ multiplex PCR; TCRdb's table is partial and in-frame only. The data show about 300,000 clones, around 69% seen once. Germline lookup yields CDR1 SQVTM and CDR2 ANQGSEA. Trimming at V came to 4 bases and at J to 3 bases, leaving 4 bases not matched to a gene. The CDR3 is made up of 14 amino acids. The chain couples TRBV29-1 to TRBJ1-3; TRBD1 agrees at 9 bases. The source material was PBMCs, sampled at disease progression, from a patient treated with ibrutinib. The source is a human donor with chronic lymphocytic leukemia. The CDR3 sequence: CSVGGTGNGNTIYF. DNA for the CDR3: TGCAGCGTTGGGGGGACAGGGAATGGAAACACCATATATTTT. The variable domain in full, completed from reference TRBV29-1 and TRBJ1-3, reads SAVISQKPSRDICQRGTSLTIQCQVDSQVTMMFWYRQQPGQSLTLIATANQGSEATYESGFVIDKFPISRPNLTFSTLTVSNMSPEDSSIYLCSVGGTGNGNTIYFGEGSWLTVV.